The 30 T cell receptor beta chains below come from one sample, sequenced in a study of CD8 T cells in ankylosing spondylitis. Using its own MiXCR run on the 5' RACE reads, TCRdb lists one record per CDR3 protein. The table shows 300,000 to 350,000 distinct CDR3 sequences, with roughly 14% occurring only once. Sample: blood, either unsorted or a sorted T cell fraction (not recorded which). The receptors were sampled from a male donor with ankylosing spondylitis or in good health (not recorded which).

CDR3: CASSGGVGFEQYF. In DNA, the CDR3 is TGTGCCAGCAGTGGAGGTGTAGGGTTCGAGCAGTACTTC. The rearrangement joins TRBV12-3 or TRBV12-4 to TRBJ2-7, with a weak D call TRBD2 (5 bases). The CDR3 contains 13 residues. V lost 5 bases and J 6 bases, leaving 14 bases between the germline ends.

This clonotype was recorded many times. The V and J genes are TRBV19 and TRBJ1-3; D is uncertain. CDR1 LNHDA and CDR2 SQIVND come from the germline V gene (reference sequence). This CDR3 contains 13 residues. Trimming shortened V by 7 bases and J by 0 bases, and 7 bases separated the two germline ends. The CDR3 DNA follows: TGTGCCAGTACTGCGAACTCTGGAAACACCATATATTTT. This encodes CASTANSGNTIYF.

The chain employs TRBV7-9 and TRBJ2-3; no clear D. The CDR3 runs 12 residues. Deletions cut 1 base from V and 10 bases from J, with 9 bases between. Germline-derived CDR1 and CDR2 are SEHNR and FQNEAQ (reference sequence). The CDR3 region has the DNA TGTGCCAGCAGCTTAGGACTTTCTGCGCAGTATTTT. Protein: CASSLGLSAQYF.

This clonotype was detected a few times. J is TRBJ2-3 and V is TRBV7-2; no reliable D call. The CDR3 runs to 9 residues. Germline V lookup: CDR1 SGHTA, CDR2 FQGNSA. V lost 5 bases and J 11 bases, leaving 5 bases between the germline ends. The CDR3 DNA is TGTGCCAGCAGCGAGCAGCAGTATTTT. Translation gives CASSEQQYF.

V gene TRBV7-2 combines with J gene TRBJ2-5; D uncertain. The V gene lost 1 base and the J gene lost 11 bases, with 8 bases spanning the gap. The germline gives CDR1 SGHTA, CDR2 FQGNSA. This CDR3 contains 11 residues. The CDR3 here is CASSLGALQYF. The DNA for the CDR3 is TGTGCCAGCAGCTTAGGGGCCCTGCAGTACTTC. Full variable domain (missing parts from reference TRBV7-2 and TRBJ2-5): GAGVSQSPSNKVTEKGKDVELRCDPISGHTALYWYRQSLGQGLEFLIYFQGNSAPDKSGLPSDRFSAERTGGSVSTLTIQRTQQEDSAVYLCASSLGALQYFGPGTRLLVL.

This clonotype has only a few counts. The chain recombines TRBV7-2 with TRBJ1-1, with D possibly TRBD1 on 6 matching bases. Germline CDR1 SGHTA, CDR2 FQGNSA. The CDR3 has 15 residues. V was cut by 2 bases and J by 4 bases, with 14 bases left in between. The CDR3 DNA sequence: TGTGCCAGCAGCTTATTACAGGGAGAGAGCACTGAAGCTTTCTTT. Its translation is CASSLLQGESTEAFF.

There are a few counts of this clonotype. The rearrangement joins TRBV4-1 to TRBJ2-7; TRBD2 agrees at 7 bases. The CDR3 extends over 15 amino acids. J gave up 3 bases and V 0 bases, and 5 bases lay outside the gene matches. The germline V gene encodes CDR1 MGHRA and CDR2 YSYEKL. CDR3 loop: CASSQEWGGGYEQYF. CDR3 sequence (DNA): TGCGCCAGCAGCCAAGAATGGGGGGGGGGCTACGAGCAGTACTTC.

In nucleotides, the CDR3 is TGTGCCAGCAGTGAATGGTTACTAGCGGGAGGGCAACGAGAGACCCAGTACTTC. Amino acid sequence: CASSEWLLAGGQRETQYF. The V gene is TRBV2, the J gene TRBJ2-5, with 13 bases matching TRBD2. Germline V gene data show CDR1 as SNHLY and CDR2 as FYNNEI. The V gene end was trimmed by 2 bases and the J gene end by 4 bases; junction bases not matched to a gene: 10. The CDR3 runs 18 residues.

This clonotype was picked up a small number of times. This rearrangement joins TRBV11-1 to TRBJ2-3; a possible D gene is TRBD2 (6 bases). CDR1 is SGHAT and CDR2 is FQDESV in the germline V gene (reference sequence). Trimming removed 5 bases from V and 1 base from J, with 22 bases in between. CDR3 size: 18 residues. The CDR3 sequence is CASSPPRDQPSGTDTQYF. The CDR3 nucleotides read TGTGCCAGCAGCCCGCCCCGGGACCAACCTAGCGGCACAGATACGCAGTATTTT.

There are a few counts of this clonotype. The J gene is TRBJ2-7, the V gene TRBV3-1; D is uncertain. V lost 3 bases, J lost 2 bases, and 5 bases lay in between. CDR1 is LGHDT and CDR2 is YNNKEL in the germline V gene (reference sequence). CDR3 length equals 12 residues. This CDR3 is CASSQVTYEQYF. In DNA form, the CDR3 reads TGTGCCAGCAGCCAGGTGACCTACGAGCAGTACTTC.

This clonotype was seen only a few times. The chain combines TRBV10-3 with TRBJ1-5; 7 bases agree with TRBD1. The CDR3 is made up of 15 amino acids. V lost 5 bases to trimming and J lost 3 bases; unmatched junction nucleotides: 7. The germline V gene encodes CDR1 ENHRY and CDR2 SYGVKD. CDR3 DNA: TGTGCCATCAGTAACCTACAGGGGTACAATCAGCCCCAGCATTTT. Its protein product is CAISNLQGYNQPQHF.

This clonotype came up a few times. This chain uses TRBV12-3 or TRBV12-4 with TRBJ1-2, with a weak D call TRBD1 (6 bases). The CDR3 covers 15 residues. V was cut by 3 bases and J by 2 bases, with 13 bases left in between. The CDR3: CASSFVGGRNYGYTF. The CDR3 DNA is TGTGCCAGCAGTTTCGTGGGGGGCCGAAACTATGGCTACACCTTC.

V gene TRBV3-1 combines with J gene TRBJ1-5, with a possible D match to TRBD1 (5 bases). Trimming removed 5 bases from V and 0 bases from J, with 11 bases in between. Germline V gene sequence: CDR1 LGHDT, CDR2 YNNKEL (reference sequence). CDR3 length equals 15 residues. Here the CDR3 reads CASSWTPNSNQPQHF. The CDR3 DNA follows: TGTGCCAGCAGCTGGACACCAAATAGCAATCAGCCCCAGCATTTT.

In this sample, this clonotype turned up a few times. The gene calls are TRBV5-1 and TRBJ2-5; D assignment may be TRBD1 or TRBD2 (5 bases each). V was clipped by 5 bases and J by 5 bases, with 19 bases between them. In germline, CDR1 is SGHRS, CDR2 YFSETQ. The CDR3 sequence is 15 residues long. In DNA form, the CDR3 reads TGCGCCAGCAGAACGATCGGGGCAGGAGAGGAGACCCAGTACTTC. This gives the protein CASRTIGAGEETQYF. Full variable domain (missing parts from reference TRBV5-1 and TRBJ2-5): KAGVTQTPRYLIKTRGQQVTLSCSPISGHRSVSWYQQTPGQGLQFLFEYFSETQRNKGNFPGRFSGRQFSNSRSEMNVSTLELGDSALYLCASRTIGAGEETQYFGPGTRLLVL.

The V call is TRBV6-6, the J call TRBJ2-3; tentatively, D is TRBD1 (5 bases). The CDR3 is 12 amino acids. Germline V gene lookup returns CDR1 MNHNY and CDR2 SVGAGI (reference sequence). V was cut by 8 bases and J by 5 bases, with 11 bases left in between. The CDR3 region has the DNA TGTGCCAGCCGCTCTAGGGGAGATACGCAGTATTTT. Amino acids: CASRSRGDTQYF.

V gene TRBV20-1 combines with J gene TRBJ2-1; a possible D gene is TRBD2 (5 bases). Trimming removed 6 bases from V and 0 bases from J, with 18 bases in between. Germline V CDR1 and CDR2: DFQATT, SNEGSKA (reference sequence). The CDR3 totals 16 residues. DNA for the CDR3: TGCAGTGCCTTAGATGGTGGCGGACTCTCCTACAATGAGCAGTTCTTC. It specifies CSALDGGGLSYNEQFF.

The rearrangement joins TRBV4-1 to TRBJ2-5; no definite D call. Germline assignment: CDR1 MGHRA and CDR2 YSYEKL. V dropped 1 base and J dropped 0 bases, with 9 bases sitting between them. The CDR3 length is 15 residues. The CDR3 region is CASSQALSDQETQYF. The CDR3 DNA sequence: TGCGCCAGCAGCCAAGCTCTAAGTGACCAAGAGACCCAGTACTTC.

This clonotype was seen many times. J is TRBJ1-1 and V is TRBV12-3 or TRBV12-4; D remains unclear. The CDR3 is 13 residues long. V lost 6 bases and J 4 bases, leaving 12 bases between the germline ends. For the CDR3, the DNA is TGTGCCAGCAGGTATATAGAGGGCACTGAAGCTTTCTTT. It specifies CASRYIEGTEAFF.

This clonotype was seen a handful of times. DNA for the CDR3: TGTGCCAGCAGCTTCCTCTTCGGGACTAGCGGGAGTGGCTCCTACAATGAGCAGTTCTTC. This translates into CASSFLFGTSGSGSYNEQFF. The genes are TRBV7-6 and TRBJ2-1; 14 bases are a match to TRBD2. This CDR3 is built from 20 residues. CDR1 is SGHVS, CDR2 FNYEAQ, per germline. The V segment lost 3 bases and the J segment 0 bases; nucleotides outside the gene matches: 10.

This clonotype has more than one count but fewer than ten. The chain carries TRBV29-1 and TRBJ1-2; D call uncertain. CDR1 SQVTM and CDR2 ANQGSEA come from the germline V gene. The CDR3 sequence is 9 residues long. V was clipped by 2 bases and J by 6 bases, with 1 base between them. The CDR3 DNA sequence: TGCAGCGTTGAACATGGCTACACCTTC. The encoded protein is CSVEHGYTF.

This clonotype was seen a few times. V usage is TRBV5-1 and J usage is TRBJ2-5, with D possibly matching TRBD1 (6 bases). In germline, CDR1 is SGHRS, CDR2 YFSETQ. This CDR3 is built from 15 residues. V shed 0 bases and J shed 6 bases, with 15 bases lying between them. In nucleotides, the CDR3 is TGCGCCAGCAGCTTGGCTGGGGGCGAGAGGAAGACCCAGTACTTC. It is translated as CASSLAGGERKTQYF.

This clonotype occurred a few times. This rearrangement joins TRBV10-3 to TRBJ2-2; 7 bases agree with TRBD1. Germline V gene sequence: CDR1 ENHRY, CDR2 SYGVKD. V gave up 2 bases and J gave up 5 bases; unmatched junction bases: 5. This CDR3 is built from 15 residues. The CDR3 is CAISERGRGTGELFF. CDR3 DNA sequence: TGTGCCATCAGTGAGAGGGGGCGCGGAACCGGGGAGCTGTTTTTT.

The chain joins TRBV30 to TRBJ1-1; no clear D gene. V was cut by 8 bases and J by 6 bases, with 13 bases left in between. Germline values: CDR1 GTSNPN, CDR2 SVGIG (reference sequence). The CDR3 is 11 amino acids. CDR3 residues: CASNSGPEAFF. The CDR3 bases are TGTGCCAGCAATTCGGGCCCTGAAGCTTTCTTT.

The chain carries TRBV20-1 and TRBJ1-4; 8 bases are shared with TRBD1. Germline V gene sequence: CDR1 DFQATT, CDR2 SNEGSKA (reference sequence). Trimming took 5 bases from V and 8 from J; bases not matched to a gene: 10. CDR3 length: 14 residues. CDR3 in DNA: TGCAGTGCTGGAATCGGACAGGGAGGAGAAAAACTGTTTTTT. Encoded protein: CSAGIGQGGEKLFF.

The gene calls are TRBV20-1 and TRBJ1-2, with D uncertain. V gave up 6 bases and J gave up 2 bases, with 13 bases separating them. The V gene's germline CDR1 is DFQATT and CDR2 SNEGSKA (reference sequence). This CDR3 has 13 amino acids. CDR3 DNA sequence: TGCAGTGCCCCCGAAGGGTTCAACTATGGCTACACCTTC. Its protein is CSAPEGFNYGYTF.

The CDR3 DNA sequence: TGCAGTGCCGGGTCGAGGAATGAGCAGTTCTTC. Protein: CSAGSRNEQFF. The gene calls are TRBV20-1 and TRBJ2-1; D ambiguous. Trimming cost V 6 bases and J 7 bases, with 10 bases left between them. In germline, CDR1 is DFQATT, CDR2 SNEGSKA (reference sequence). The CDR3 is 11 residues long.

In its sample, this clonotype was seen many times. This chain uses TRBV29-1 with TRBJ2-5; D is ambiguous. Germline loops: CDR1 SQVTM, CDR2 ANQGSEA. This CDR3 has 11 residues. V shed 5 bases and J shed 5 bases, with 9 bases lying between them. Written as DNA, the CDR3 is TGCAGCGTTCAGGCGACCGAGACCCAGTACTTC. Its protein is CSVQATETQYF.

This rearrangement joins TRBV20-1 to TRBJ2-7, with TRBD1 as a possible D gene (5 bases). Deletions cut 6 bases from V and 6 bases from J, with 9 bases between. CDR1 and CDR2 (germline): DFQATT, SNEGSKA (reference sequence). The CDR3 has 10 residues. For the CDR3, the DNA is TGCAGTGCCCTCAGGGCCGAGCAGTACTTC. This encodes CSALRAEQYF.

This chain uses TRBV5-1 with TRBJ2-7; 7 bases fit TRBD2. The CDR3 runs 14 residues. With 0 bases clipped from V and 2 bases from J, the junction kept 2 bases outside the gene matches. Per the germline V gene, CDR1 is SGHRS and CDR2 is YFSETQ. CDR3 sequence: CASSLGEGPYEQYF. In DNA, the CDR3 is TGCGCCAGCAGCTTGGGGGAGGGCCCCTACGAGCAGTACTTC. Supplemented by reference TRBV5-1 and TRBJ2-7, the full variable domain reads KAGVTQTPRYLIKTRGQQVTLSCSPISGHRSVSWYQQTPGQGLQFLFEYFSETQRNKGNFPGRFSGRQFSNSRSEMNVSTLELGDSALYLCASSLGEGPYEQYFGPGTRLTVT.

This clonotype came up a few times. V and J are TRBV5-1 and TRBJ1-2; the D is unclear. The CDR3 is made up of 14 amino acids. Trimming took off 0 bases at V and 6 bases at J, with 12 bases between the two ends. Germline values: CDR1 SGHRS, CDR2 YFSETQ. CDR3 sequence (DNA): TGCGCCAGCAGCTTGGGGGAATTTGACGATGGCTACACCTTC. Protein sequence: CASSLGEFDDGYTF. Complete variable domain (other parts from reference TRBV5-1 and TRBJ1-2): KAGVTQTPRYLIKTRGQQVTLSCSPISGHRSVSWYQQTPGQGLQFLFEYFSETQRNKGNFPGRFSGRQFSNSRSEMNVSTLELGDSALYLCASSLGEFDDGYTFGSGTRLTVV.